This TCR beta chain was captured by sequencing in a study of blood T cell repertoires in COVID-19. Original processing notes: Amplification with reference gene primers provided the estimates of nucleated cell counts. Method: immunoSEQ multiplex PCR; TCRdb's copy keeps in-frame clones and lacks some. V and J calls and clone size are as listed in that table; D and trimming were resolved from the DNA. The sample carries hundreds of thousands of clones, around 86% recorded once. The V and J ends lost 4 bases and 8 bases, in that order; junction bases with no gene match: 8. CDR3 length: 14 amino acids. CDR1 MRHNA and CDR2 SNTAGT come from the germline V gene.

This TCR was recovered from a woman in her twenties or thirties who had recovered from COVID-19. The sample taken for sequencing was peripheral blood. V and J are TRBV6-4 and TRBJ1-1, with TRBD1 matching 9 bases. This CDR3 reads CASSATPGQGEAFF. The CDR3 DNA reads as TGTGCCAGCAGTGCTACGCCCGGACAGGGGGAAGCTTTCTTT.